A single sample is the source of the 26 T cell receptor beta chains below, sequenced in a study of T cell changes during pregnancy in multiple sclerosis. Libraries were prepared by immunoSEQ multiplex PCR; TCRdb keeps only in-frame clonotypes and omits some of them. The table has around 35,000 clones, 80% to 95% seen once. This specimen was CD4+ T cells from peripheral blood mononuclear cells, taken in the third trimester of pregnancy. The receptors originated from a female donor in good health, enrolled as a control in a pregnancy study.

The rearrangement uses TRBV7-2 and TRBJ2-1; 8 bases agree with TRBD1. V shed 5 bases, J shed 12 bases, and the junction held 6 bases outside the gene matches. Germline CDR1 is SGHTA and CDR2 is FQGNSA. This CDR3 region has 12 residues. The CDR3 loop reads CASSPDTGGQFF. The CDR3 nucleotides read TGTGCCAGCAGCCCAGACACAGGGGGGCAGTTCTTC.

This clone has a single count. The J gene is TRBJ1-5, the V gene TRBV6-1; 8 bases agree with TRBD1. This CDR3 is 15 amino acids long. Germline assignment: CDR1 MNHNS and CDR2 SASEGT. Losses at the gene ends were 5 bases for V and 4 bases for J; bases not matched to a gene: 7. This CDR3 is CASSPETGANQPQHF. The CDR3 DNA is TGTGCCAGCAGTCCGGAGACAGGGGCAAATCAGCCCCAGCATTTT.

The chain uses TRBV7-3 and TRBJ1-6; possible D gene TRBD1, 6 bases. The V gene's germline CDR1 is SGHTA and CDR2 FQGTGA. The CDR3 consists of 17 residues. V lost 9 bases and J lost 1, with 19 bases in between. CDR3 protein: CARSSGWGQSYNSPLHF. CDR3 nucleotide sequence: TGTGCCAGAAGCAGCGGCTGGGGGCAATCCTATAATTCACCCCTCCACTTT.

V and J are TRBV9 and TRBJ2-5; D is ambiguous. Between the trimmed V and J ends, which lost 4 bases and 0 bases, there was a span of 4 bases. Germline lookup yields CDR1 SGDLS and CDR2 YYNGEE. This CDR3 is built from 12 residues. The CDR3 DNA follows: TGTGCCAGCAGCCGGTACCAAGAGACCCAGTACTTC. Protein sequence: CASSRYQETQYF.

The J gene is TRBJ2-3, the V gene TRBV14; the match to TRBD2 covers 8 bases. V lost 3 bases and J lost 6; bases outside the gene matches: 8. The CDR3 is 15 amino acids. Germline values: CDR1 SGHDN, CDR2 FVKESK. The CDR3 nucleotides read TGTGCCAGCAGCCAGTTAGCGGGGCTTGCGGATACGCAGTATTTT. Translation: CASSQLAGLADTQYF.

The CDR3 sequence: CAWSVRRGSGNTIYF. CDR3 in DNA: TGTGCCTGGAGTGTACGGAGGGGTTCCGGAAACACCATATATTTT. The chain couples TRBV30 to TRBJ1-3; a weak D match, TRBD1 (5 bases). CDR1 and CDR2 (germline): GTSNPN, SVGIG (reference sequence). V lost 0 bases, J lost 4 bases, and 13 bases lay in between. The CDR3 consists of 15 residues.

The chain recombines TRBV20-1 with TRBJ1-2; no reliable D call. V lost 5 bases to trimming and J lost 7 bases, with 11 bases between them. The CDR3 covers 11 residues. The germline CDR1 and CDR2 sequences are DFQATT and SNEGSKA (reference sequence). The chain's CDR3 is CSARSRAGYTF. For the CDR3, the DNA is TGCAGTGCTCGTAGTCGAGCTGGCTACACCTTC.

The genes are TRBV5-6 and TRBJ2-3; maybe TRBD2 (6 bases). Germline V CDR1 and CDR2: SGHDT, YYEEEE. The CDR3 consists of 14 residues. Trimming stripped 2 bases from V and 1 base from J, with 8 bases between. For the CDR3, the DNA is TGTGCCAGCAGCTTTTGGGGGGGCACAGATACGCAGTATTTT. It yields the protein CASSFWGGTDTQYF.

The chain has TRBV7-3 and TRBJ2-2, with 8 bases fitting TRBD2. Per germline, CDR1 SGHTA and CDR2 FQGTGA. CDR3 size: 15 residues. V lost 2 bases to trimming and J lost 5 bases; unmatched junction nucleotides: 4. As DNA, the CDR3 is TGTGCCAGCAGCTTATTGACGGGGGGGACCGGGGAGCTGTTTTTT. Its protein product is CASSLLTGGTGELFF.

This chain links TRBV2 with TRBJ1-5, with unresolved D. CDR1 SNHLY and CDR2 FYNNEI come from the germline V gene. The ends were cut back, 1 base at V and 1 base at J, with 5 bases in the middle. The CDR3 extends over 14 amino acids. This CDR3 reads CASSEVLSNQPQHF. The CDR3 DNA reads as TGTGCCAGCAGTGAAGTTCTGAGCAATCAGCCCCAGCATTTT.

The CDR3 bases are TGTGCCAGCAGCTTAACCTCAGGGGCGAATACGCAGTATTTT. Protein: CASSLTSGANTQYF. V usage is TRBV7-9 and J usage is TRBJ2-3; a weak D match, TRBD1 (6 bases). Germline V lookup: CDR1 SEHNR, CDR2 FQNEAQ (reference sequence). The CDR3 covers 14 residues. With 2 bases removed from V and 7 bases from J, the gap between germline ends came to 13 bases.

This chain joins TRBV20-1 and TRBJ2-7; TRBD1 is a possible D gene (6 bases). Trimming cost V 6 bases and J 7 bases, with 13 bases left between them. CDR1 is DFQATT and CDR2 is SNEGSKA in the germline V gene (reference sequence). This CDR3 comprises 11 residues. The CDR3 coding sequence is TGCAGTGCCCAAGACGGACAGGAGCAGTACTTC. This gives the protein CSAQDGQEQYF.

This clone was recorded once. The chain joins TRBV15 to TRBJ1-5; D may be TRBD1 (5 bases). V lost 5 bases, J lost 6 bases, and 11 bases lay in between. Looked up from germline, CDR1 is LNHNV and CDR2 is YYDKDF (reference sequence). The length of the CDR3 is 13 residues. Written as DNA, the CDR3 is TGTGCCACCAGCTTCAGGGTGGGTCAGCCCCAGCATTTT. Residues: CATSFRVGQPQHF.

V is TRBV29-1 and J is TRBJ1-3, with D perhaps matching TRBD1 (6 bases). V was cut by 4 bases and J by 2 bases, with 6 bases left in between. Germline V gives CDR1 SQVTM, CDR2 ANQGSEA. The CDR3 is made up of 12 amino acids. CDR3 sequence: CSVGGPGNTIYF. CDR3 coding DNA: TGCAGCGTTGGGGGGCCTGGAAACACCATATATTTT.

V gene TRBV28 combines with J gene TRBJ1-2; no firm D call. CDR3 length: 11 residues. Looked up from germline, CDR1 is MDHEN and CDR2 is SYDVKM. V was trimmed by 4 bases and J by 7 bases, leaving 7 bases between them. The CDR3 protein is CASSYFGGYTF. CDR3 in DNA: TGTGCCAGCAGTTACTTCGGTGGCTACACCTTC.

The chain has TRBV9 and TRBJ1-4; possibly TRBD1 for D (6 bases). This CDR3 is 15 amino acids long. Germline loops: CDR1 SGDLS, CDR2 YYNGEE. Trimming left V 0 bases short and J 3 bases short, with 9 bases between. The CDR3 bases are TGTGCCAGCAGCGTAGTCCCAGGGGCTAATGAAAAACTGTTTTTT. It translates to CASSVVPGANEKLFF.

V usage is TRBV19 and J usage is TRBJ2-1; 11 nucleotides agree with TRBD2. CDR1 and CDR2 (germline): LNHDA, SQIVND (reference sequence). The CDR3 consists of 16 residues. V was clipped by 6 bases and J by 10 bases; unmatched bases: 14. The CDR3: CASSVSGGGRVVEQFF. CDR3 bases: TGTGCCAGTAGCGTTAGCGGGGGGGGGCGTGTGGTAGAGCAGTTCTTC.

The V and J genes are TRBV4-3 and TRBJ1-2; no clear D. The CDR3 consists of 17 residues. V lost 3 bases and J lost 5, with 22 bases in between. CDR1 LGHNA and CDR2 YSLEER come from the germline V gene. The CDR3: CASSQNLAGAVTYGYTF. The CDR3 DNA reads TGCGCCAGCAGCCAGAACCTCGCGGGAGCTGTCACTTATGGCTACACCTTC.

The chain combines TRBV5-4 with TRBJ2-3, with TRBD2 matching 7 bases. CDR3 length: 14 residues. Looked up from germline, CDR1 is SGHNT and CDR2 is YYREEE (reference sequence). V was clipped by 4 bases and J by 4 bases; unmatched bases: 6. The CDR3 DNA is TGTGCCAGCAGCCGGGGACTAAAGGCAGATACGCAGTATTTT. Translating gives CASSRGLKADTQYF.

This clone was detected only once. The gene calls are TRBV7-2 and TRBJ2-5; the D is unclear. CDR1 is SGHTA, CDR2 FQGNSA, per germline. The V gene lost 2 bases and the J gene lost 3 bases, with 7 bases spanning the gap. This CDR3 is built from 13 residues. Here the CDR3 reads CASSLIPEETQYF. In DNA form, the CDR3 reads TGTGCCAGCAGCTTAATCCCCGAAGAGACCCAGTACTTC.

In its sample, this clone was seen once. The J gene is TRBJ1-2, the V gene TRBV18; tentative D call: TRBD1 (5 bases). Germline V lookup: CDR1 KGHSH, CDR2 LQKENI. The CDR3 length is 17 residues. V dropped 2 bases and J dropped 7 bases, with 23 bases sitting between them. The CDR3 DNA is TGTGCCAGCTCACCATTATACGTGAACAGGAAGCCTGGTGGCTACACCTTC. Amino acids: CASSPLYVNRKPGGYTF.

The chain is built from TRBV5-1 and TRBJ1-4; perhaps TRBD1 as D (5 bases). V shed 4 bases and J shed 3 bases, with 10 bases lying between them. The germline gives CDR1 SGHRS, CDR2 YFSETQ. The CDR3 loop spans 14 amino acids. The CDR3 protein is CASSSGAANEKLFF. CDR3 nucleotide sequence: TGCGCCAGCAGCAGCGGGGCGGCTAATGAAAAACTGTTTTTT.

The chain uses TRBV6-5 and TRBJ1-2; D perhaps matches TRBD1 (6 bases). The CDR3 is made up of 14 amino acids. Germline V gene lookup returns CDR1 MNHEY and CDR2 SVGAGI. V lost 2 bases and J 2 bases, leaving 9 bases between the germline ends. This CDR3 reads CASSYGQGNYGYTF. The CDR3 DNA reads as TGTGCCAGCAGTTACGGGCAGGGGAACTATGGCTACACCTTC.

The chain has TRBV7-2 and TRBJ1-4, with unresolved D. Germline assignment: CDR1 SGHTA and CDR2 FQGNSA. The CDR3 contains 14 residues. V was trimmed by 0 bases and J by 8 bases, leaving 10 bases between them. Here the CDR3 DNA reads TGTGCCAGCAGCTTAGCTGGGCCTGGGGAAAAACTGTTTTTT. It encodes CASSLAGPGEKLFF.

This chain uses TRBV19 with TRBJ2-2; D may be TRBD1 (5 bases). CDR1 is LNHDA, CDR2 SQIVND, per germline (reference sequence). This CDR3 contains 15 residues. V lost 8 bases, J lost 5 bases, and 18 bases lay in between. The CDR3 bases are TGTGCCAGTTTTAGGGGTTTTGTCGGGACCGGGGAGCTGTTTTTT. It is translated as CASFRGFVGTGELFF.

In this sample, this clone turned up a few times. V gene TRBV7-3 combines with J gene TRBJ1-2, with 8 bases fitting TRBD1. Trimming cost V 1 base and J 2 bases; bases outside gene matches: 3. This CDR3 has 15 amino acids. The germline gives CDR1 SGHTA, CDR2 FQGTGA. The CDR3 reads CASSLSPGGNYGYTF. In DNA form, the CDR3 reads TGTGCCAGCAGCTTAAGTCCAGGGGGCAACTATGGCTACACCTTC.